One and the same sample provided the 11 T cell receptor beta chains below, sequenced in a study of blood T cell repertoires in COVID-19. The data were produced by immunoSEQ multiplex PCR, yet TCRdb's version contains in-frame clones alone and is incomplete. The repertoire consists of 350,000 to 550,000 clones, with over 75% occurring once and the leading ten covering around 1.1%. Sequencing was performed on PBMCs or T cells enriched from blood (not recorded which). These receptors were collected from a man aged 25 to 45 who had recovered from COVID-19.

The gene calls are TRBV28 and TRBJ2-5, with 12 nucleotides matching TRBD2. The V and J ends lost 7 bases and 4 bases, in that order; junction bases with no gene match: 4. Germline values: CDR1 MDHEN, CDR2 SYDVKM. This CDR3 has 14 residues. The CDR3 DNA reads as TGTGCCAGCATGAGACTAGCGGGAGTAGAGACCCAGTACTTC. Protein sequence: CASMRLAGVETQYF.

This chain links TRBV7-9 with TRBJ1-6; 9 bases map to TRBD1. Trimming at V came to 1 base and at J to 10 bases, leaving 2 bases not matched to a gene. Germline V gene data show CDR1 as SEHNR and CDR2 as FQNEAQ (reference sequence). CDR3 length equals 14 residues. The chain's CDR3 is CASSLGDRDSPLHF. The CDR3 DNA reads TGTGCCAGCAGCTTAGGGGACAGGGACTCACCCCTCCACTTT.

Concerning this clone: At the DNA level, this CDR3 is encoded by other sequences in the same sample as well. The chain has TRBV3-1 (or the pseudogene TRBV3-2) and TRBJ2-5; 12 bases match TRBD2. V lost 1 base to trimming and J lost 4 bases; unmatched junction nucleotides: 1. Per the germline V gene, CDR1 is LGHDT and CDR2 is YNNKEL (reference sequence). CDR3 length equals 15 residues. The CDR3 is CASSQGLAGVETQYF. The CDR3 DNA sequence: TGTGCCAGCAGCCAAGGACTAGCGGGAGTAGAGACCCAGTACTTC.

This clone was seen a single time. J is TRBJ2-1 and V is TRBV19; maybe TRBD2 (8 bases). With 5 bases removed from V and 2 bases from J, the gap between germline ends came to 19 bases. Germline V gene data show CDR1 as LNHDA and CDR2 as SQIVND (reference sequence). The CDR3 is 17 amino acids. The CDR3 DNA follows: TGTGCCAGTAGTCCCCGACAGGGACTAGTTGCCTACAATGAGCAGTTCTTC. Its translation: CASSPRQGLVAYNEQFF.

The chain joins TRBV29-1 to TRBJ2-5; D possibly corresponds to TRBD1 (6 bases). The V end was cut by 4 bases, the J end by 3 bases, with 12 bases between. CDR1 SQVTM and CDR2 ANQGSEA come from the germline V gene. The CDR3 extends over 13 amino acids. CDR3 nucleotides: TGCAGCGTTGCTCAGGACAGAAAAGAGACCCAGTACTTC. This encodes CSVAQDRKETQYF. The whole variable domain, filled in from reference TRBV29-1 and TRBJ2-5, reads SAVISQKPSRDICQRGTSLTIQCQVDSQVTMMFWYRQQPGQSLTLIATANQGSEATYESGFVIDKFPISRPNLTFSTLTVSNMSPEDSSIYLCSVAQDRKETQYFGPGTRLLVL.

The rearrangement links TRBV28 to TRBJ1-5, with TRBD1 as a possible D gene (5 bases). The germline V gene encodes CDR1 MDHEN and CDR2 SYDVKM. Deletions cut 4 bases from V and 0 bases from J, with 16 bases between. CDR3 size: 17 residues. In DNA, the CDR3 is TGTGCCAGCAGTTACCCCCAGGGAAGAGCTAGCAATCAGCCCCAGCATTTT. Encoded protein: CASSYPQGRASNQPQHF.

This chain joins TRBV19 and TRBJ1-6; D is uncertain. CDR1 and CDR2 (germline): LNHDA, SQIVND (reference sequence). Trimming pared 8 bases from V and 7 bases from J, leaving 24 bases between. This CDR3 comprises 17 residues. The CDR3 DNA follows: TGTGCCAGTCGCACCTCGGTGTTGACACCTCCGAATTCACCCCTCCACTTT. It translates to CASRTSVLTPPNSPLHF.

The chain joins TRBV6-1 to TRBJ1-5; no reliable D call. The CDR3 length is 12 residues. CDR1 is MNHNS, CDR2 SASEGT, per germline. The germline V and J ends were trimmed by 3 bases and 3 bases, with 3 bases remaining between them. CDR3 loop: CASSEANQPQHF. DNA for the CDR3: TGTGCCAGCAGTGAGGCCAATCAGCCCCAGCATTTT.

The chain uses TRBV18 and TRBJ1-2; 8 bases agree with TRBD1. The CDR3 runs 16 residues. Trimming removed 5 bases from V and 2 bases from J; junction bases left unmatched: 10. Germline CDR1 KGHSH, CDR2 LQKENI. The CDR3 loop is CASSTGTGDLNYGYTF. In nucleotides, the CDR3 is TGTGCCAGCTCAACCGGGACAGGTGACTTAAACTATGGCTACACCTTC.

This chain connects TRBV6-6 to TRBJ2-1, with 11 bases fitting TRBD2. Germline V lookup: CDR1 MNHNY, CDR2 SVGAGI (reference sequence). V was pared by 6 bases and J by 0 bases, with 19 bases of the junction left unmatched. The CDR3 spans 21 residues. As DNA, the CDR3 is TGTGCCAGCAGCAATCCCCGGGGACTAGCGGAACAATCGAGCTCCTACAATGAGCAGTTCTTC. Amino acids: CASSNPRGLAEQSSSYNEQFF.

The rearrangement joins TRBV19 to TRBJ2-7; D perhaps matches TRBD1 (5 bases). Germline-derived CDR1 and CDR2 are LNHDA and SQIVND (reference sequence). CDR3 size: 11 residues. V lost 10 bases, J lost 4 bases, and 11 bases lay in between. CDR3 region: CATFDSYEQYF. For the CDR3, the DNA is TGTGCCACCTTCGACAGTTACGAGCAGTACTTC.